The next 14 T cell receptor beta chains were all read from a single sample in a study of tumor-infiltrating lymphocytes in primary liver carcinoma. Unsorted bulk tissue (roughly 17-34 mg) underwent RNA and DNA co-extraction. A primer in the constant region served to generate TCR beta cDNA from 500 ng of total RNA. Three nested multiplex PCR rounds, a slightly modified ARM-PCR method, built the TCR beta libraries. Use of TRBV1-TRBV30 forward primers with a C-beta reverse primer characterized the first two PCR rounds, which lasted around 11 cycles each. TCRdb used MiXCR to reprocess the multiplex PCR reads, holding one entry per CDR3 protein. The table lists some 87,000 distinct CDR3 sequences, 65% to 70% of them singletons. What was sequenced was tumor-adjacent normal liver tissue. Every receptor here comes from a man in his forties or fifties with primary liver carcinoma and hepatitis B virus infection.

Points on this clonotype: An end of the junction does not agree with germline; a read error may underlie this. The chain combines TRBV6-1 with TRBJ2-7; 7 bases map to TRBD2. This CDR3 has 14 residues. Germline CDR1 and CDR2: MNHNS and SASEGT. CDR3 sequence reads: CASSPWLAAYEQYF. In DNA, the CDR3 is TGTGCCAGCAGTCCTTGGCTAGCGGCCTACGAGCAATACTTC.

On this clonotype itself: One junction end disagrees with the germline gene, perhaps due to a read error. The chain is built from TRBV11-2 and TRBJ2-7; no reliable D call. Germline-derived CDR1 and CDR2 are SGHAT and FQNNGV. This CDR3 is built from 14 residues. CDR3 coding DNA: TGTGCCAGGAGCTTAAACCTAGGTCCCTATGAGCAGTACTTC. Translating gives CARSLNLGPYEQYF.

A single count supports this clonotype. An end of the junction differs from the germline gene, which may be a read error. This sequence joins TRBV12-3 or TRBV12-4 and TRBJ2-1, with D perhaps TRBD1 (6 bases). The CDR3 is 13 amino acids. This CDR3 is CAGSFRAGDEQFF. The CDR3 bases are TGTGCCGGCAGTTTCCGGGCAGGGGATGAGCAGTTCTTC.

This clonotype showed up just a few times. CDR3 sequence (DNA): TGTGCCAGCAGCCAAGATCACTACTACGGTGAGCAGTTCTTC. Its translation: CASSQDHYYGEQFF. The genes are TRBV14 and TRBJ2-1; D is ambiguous. Germline V lookup: CDR1 SGHDN, CDR2 FVKESK. There are 14 residues in the CDR3. V shed 0 bases and J shed 9 bases, with 12 bases lying between them. Together with reference TRBV14 and TRBJ2-1, the CDR3 gives the full variable domain: EAGVTQFPSHSVIEKGQTVTLRCDPISGHDNLYWYRRVMGKEIKFLLHFVKESKQDESGMPNNRFLAERTGGTYSTLKVQPAELEDSGVYFCASSQDHYYGEQFFGPGTRLTVL.

This clonotype came up a few times. This rearrangement joins TRBV4-2 to TRBJ1-5, with a possible D match to TRBD1 (6 bases). V gave up 4 bases and J gave up 6 bases, with 22 bases separating them. The CDR3 sequence is 17 residues long. Germline CDR1 reads LGHNA; CDR2 reads YNFKEQ. The CDR3 DNA reads as TGTGCCAGCAGCCCGCAAGAGGGGGGGCAGGGGACTCAGCCCCAGCATTTT. Amino acids: CASSPQEGGQGTQPQHF.

As DNA, the CDR3 is TGTGCCAGCAGCGCGCCGGGACAGAGCTACGAGCAGTACTTC. Translating gives CASSAPGQSYEQYF. The chain couples TRBV9 to TRBJ2-7; 7 positions match TRBD1. CDR1 and CDR2 from the germline V gene are SGDLS and YYNGEE. This CDR3 has 14 amino acids. V lost 3 bases and J lost 3; bases outside the gene matches: 6. Looking up the rest from reference TRBV9 and TRBJ2-7 gives the full variable domain: DSGVTQTPKHLITATGQRVTLRCSPRSGDLSVYWYQQSLDQGLQFLIQYYNGEERAKGNILERFSAQQFPDLHSELNLSSLELGDSALYFCASSAPGQSYEQYFGPGTRLTVT.

The chain joins TRBV9 to TRBJ2-4; 7 positions match TRBD1. V gave up 4 bases and J gave up 2 bases; unmatched junction bases: 18. Germline CDR1 is SGDLS and CDR2 is YYNGEE. The CDR3 totals 19 residues. CDR3 residues: CASSTPRGQRDESKNIQYF. The CDR3 nucleotides are TGTGCCAGCAGCACCCCTAGGGGGCAGAGAGACGAGTCCAAAAACATTCAGTACTTC.

In regard to this clonotype: Given the absence of the conserved phenylalanine or tryptophan at the CDR3 end, a read error is likely. The rearrangement links TRBV4-1 to TRBJ1-4, with D maybe TRBD1 (5 bases). The length of the CDR3 is 16 residues. Germline V gene sequence: CDR1 MGHRA, CDR2 YSYEKL. CDR3 in amino acids: CAGSQVPGTGNEKLFV. The CDR3 DNA sequence: TGCGCCGGCAGCCAAGTACCCGGGACCGGAAACGAAAAACTGTTTGTT.

This clonotype occurred many times. The junction shows a germline mismatch at one end, possibly a read error. This sequence joins TRBV5-6 and TRBJ2-7; D is perhaps TRBD2 (6 bases). This CDR3 contains 13 residues. Germline V lookup: CDR1 SGHDT, CDR2 YYEEEE. DNA of the CDR3: TGTGCCAGCAGTTTGGGACTCCTCTACGAGCAGTACTTC. The encoded protein is CASSLGLLYEQYF.

Concerning this clonotype itself: The germline gene is not matched at one end of the junction; a read error may be the cause. This rearrangement joins TRBV11-2 to TRBJ1-1; a possible D gene is TRBD1 (5 bases). The CDR3 is 12 residues long. Germline V gene data show CDR1 as SGHAT and CDR2 as FQNNGV. CDR3 amino acids: CANSPPGWGAFF. CDR3 sequence (DNA): TGTGCCAACAGCCCTCCAGGGTGGGGAGCTTTCTTT.

Worth noting for this clonotype: A junction boundary mismatches the germline segment, possibly from a read error. The chain combines TRBV25-1 with TRBJ2-7; D remains ambiguous. Germline CDR1 MGHDK, CDR2 SYGVNS. This CDR3 has 14 residues. Here the CDR3 DNA reads TGTGCCAACAGTGAATGGCAGCTCGTCTACGAGCAGTACTTC. As protein: CANSEWQLVYEQYF.

Details on this clonotype: The germline gene is not matched at one end of the junction; a read error may be the cause. The genes are TRBV25-1 and TRBJ1-1; D is unclear. The CDR3 has 14 amino acids. Germline assignment: CDR1 MGHDK and CDR2 SYGVNS. The CDR3 DNA reads TGTGCCAACAGTGAATATGAGACCCCTAACGGGGCTTTCTTT. Protein product: CANSEYETPNGAFF. Based on the CDR3 plus reference TRBV25-1 and TRBJ1-1, the full variable domain is EADIYQTPRYLVIGTGKKITLECSQTMGHDKMYWYQQDPGMELHLIHYSYGVNSTEKGDLSSESTVSRIRTEHFPLTLESARPSHTSQYLCANSEYETPNGAFFGQGTRLTVV.

As regards this clonotype: The junction shows a germline mismatch at one end, possibly a read error. The rearrangement joins TRBV11-2 to TRBJ2-5; D may be TRBD2 (6 bases). CDR3 length equals 16 residues. From germline, CDR1 is SGHAT and CDR2 FQNNGV. The DNA of the CDR3 is TGTGCTAGCAGATTCCGGGACTCGACCCCCCAAGAGACCCAGTGCTTC. This translates into CASRFRDSTPQETQCF.

Points on this clonotype: Its ends do not fully match the called genes, so a read error is possible. The V gene is TRBV29-1, the J gene TRBJ2-7, with D possibly matching TRBD1 (7 bases). CDR3 size: 13 residues. Germline CDR1 and CDR2: SQVTM and ANQGSEA. CDR3 loop: CNVSGGHRNEQYF. Written as DNA, the CDR3 is TGTAACGTGTCAGGGGGGCATAGAAACGAGCAGTACTTC.